Listed here are 16 T cell receptor beta chains from one sample, sequenced in a study of cytomegalovirus exposure and HLA in healthy donors. Amplification used 60 Vbeta primers and 13 Jbeta primers. Profiling relied on immunoSEQ multiplex PCR, and the TCRdb table lists in-frame clones only, not all of them. The sample carries under 120,000 clones, about 70% recorded once. The sample was PBMCs. The receptor source for this set is a man over 45 in good health and CMV-seropositive.

Of note for this clone: Other DNA sequences in the sample encode the same CDR3. The genes are TRBV4-2 and TRBJ2-5; tentatively, D is TRBD2 (5 bases). Between the trimmed V and J ends, which lost 0 bases and 4 bases, there was a span of 9 bases. The CDR3 covers 14 residues. Germline V gives CDR1 LGHNA, CDR2 YNFKEQ. CDR3 DNA sequence: TGTGCCAGCAGCCAAGATTACCGGGGAGAGACCCAGTACTTC. Translation: CASSQDYRGETQYF.

V gene TRBV6-6 combines with J gene TRBJ2-5, with D tentatively TRBD2 (6 bases). Germline V gene lookup returns CDR1 MNHNY and CDR2 SVGAGI (reference sequence). The CDR3 runs to 13 residues. Trimming cost V 8 bases and J 1 base, with 11 bases left between them. CDR3 region: CASAVTSQETQYF. DNA for the CDR3: TGTGCCAGCGCCGTGACTAGCCAAGAGACCCAGTACTTC.

The chain recombines TRBV14 with TRBJ2-3; TRBD2 matches 8 bases. The length of the CDR3 is 15 residues. J gave up 7 bases and V 3 bases, and 9 bases lay outside the gene matches. Germline V gene sequence: CDR1 SGHDN, CDR2 FVKESK. CDR3 nucleotide sequence: TGTGCCAGCAGCCATTTACCGGGGGGGCTGAATACGCAGTATTTT. It translates to CASSHLPGGLNTQYF.

The J gene is TRBJ1-2, the V gene TRBV6-1, with D possibly being TRBD1 (6 bases). In germline, CDR1 is MNHNS, CDR2 SASEGT. V gave up 7 bases and J gave up 4 bases, with 19 bases separating them. This CDR3 region has 15 residues. Here the CDR3 DNA reads TGTGCCAGCAACCCAACAGGGATGGGTCGCTATGGCTACACCTTC. This codes for CASNPTGMGRYGYTF.

The V gene is TRBV4-2, the J gene TRBJ2-2; 12 bases agree with TRBD2. Germline V lookup: CDR1 LGHNA, CDR2 YNFKEQ. This CDR3 contains 18 residues. Losses at the gene ends were 0 bases for V and 4 bases for J; bases not matched to a gene: 6. As DNA, the CDR3 is TGTGCCAGCAGCCAAGACCCGCTAGCGGGAGGGAGCACCGGGGAGCTGTTTTTT. It encodes CASSQDPLAGGSTGELFF.

A few counts support this clone. The chain has TRBV19 and TRBJ1-5, with D perhaps matching TRBD1 (5 bases). Deletions cut 9 bases from V and 5 bases from J, with 23 bases between. The length of the CDR3 is 16 residues. Germline values: CDR1 LNHDA, CDR2 SQIVND (reference sequence). The CDR3 loop reads CASSTRQTETYQPQHF. In DNA form, the CDR3 reads TGTGCCAGCTCCACCCGGCAGACAGAAACTTATCAGCCCCAGCATTTT. Filled out from reference TRBV19 and TRBJ1-5, the complete variable domain reads DGGITQSPKYLFRKEGQNVTLSCEQNLNHDAMYWYRQDPGQGLRLIYYSQIVNDFQKGDIAEGYSVSREKKESFPLTVTSAQKNPTAFYLCASSTRQTETYQPQHFGDGTRLSIL.

The V and J genes are TRBV4-1 and TRBJ1-1; no clear D gene. CDR1 and CDR2 (germline): MGHRA, YSYEKL. With 4 bases removed from V and 4 bases from J, the gap between germline ends came to 10 bases. The CDR3 extends over 13 amino acids. The CDR3 sequence: CASSPKYGTEAFF. DNA of the CDR3: TGCGCCAGCAGCCCTAAATATGGCACTGAAGCTTTCTTT.

The CDR3 sequence: CASSRRVNYSGYTF. The CDR3, as DNA: TGTGCCAGCAGTCGGAGGGTAAATTATAGCGGCTACACCTTC. This chain uses TRBV28 with TRBJ1-2; no firm D call. The CDR3 sequence is 14 residues long. The V gene's germline CDR1 is MDHEN and CDR2 SYDVKM. The V end was cut by 5 bases, the J end by 8 bases, with 18 bases between.

The chain combines TRBV15 with TRBJ1-1, with 9 bases matching TRBD1. The CDR3 runs to 16 residues. CDR1 is LNHNV and CDR2 is YYDKDF in the germline V gene (reference sequence). The J segment lost 5 bases and the V segment lost 5 bases, leaving 12 bases of the junction unmatched. The CDR3 loop is CATSVRDRDSRTEAFF. As DNA, the CDR3 is TGTGCCACCAGCGTCCGGGACAGGGACTCGAGAACTGAAGCTTTCTTT.

This clone was seen a handful of times. V is TRBV5-8 and J is TRBJ2-5; no clear D gene. There are 13 residues in the CDR3. V was cut by 6 bases and J by 2 bases, with 11 bases left in between. In germline, CDR1 is SGHTS, CDR2 YDEGEE. The CDR3 bases are TGTGCCAGCACTCTCTCCCTTCAAGAGACCCAGTACTTC. Protein product: CASTLSLQETQYF.

The chain combines TRBV10-3 with TRBJ2-5, with 8 bases aligning to TRBD1. With 3 bases clipped from V and 5 bases from J, the junction kept 5 bases outside the gene matches. Germline CDR1 reads ENHRY; CDR2 reads SYGVKD. This CDR3 is built from 14 residues. CDR3 protein: CAISDEGDRETQYF. The CDR3 DNA reads TGTGCCATCAGTGATGAAGGGGACAGGGAGACCCAGTACTTC.

The chain uses TRBV18 and TRBJ2-2; D may be TRBD1 (5 bases). Germline V gene data show CDR1 as KGHSH and CDR2 as LQKENI. The CDR3 consists of 15 residues. V shed 0 bases and J shed 1 base, with 6 bases lying between them. CDR3 sequence reads: CASSPPGQNTGELFF. CDR3 bases: TGTGCCAGCTCACCACCTGGACAGAACACCGGGGAGCTGTTTTTT.

The gene calls are TRBV13 and TRBJ2-5; weak D call: TRBD2 (5 bases). The CDR3 is 15 residues long. V shed 5 bases and J shed 5 bases, with 18 bases lying between them. In germline, CDR1 is PRHDT, CDR2 FYEKMQ (reference sequence). The CDR3 DNA reads TGTGCCAGCAGCCCCGACCATTCTAGCAGGGAGACCCAGTACTTC. Translation: CASSPDHSSRETQYF.

The chain joins TRBV11-2 to TRBJ1-2, with TRBD1 matching over 7 bases. CDR3 length: 12 residues. After removal of 5 bases from V and 8 bases from J, the junction contained 5 bases not matched to a gene. The germline CDR1 and CDR2 sequences are SGHAT and FQNNGV. The CDR3 DNA reads TGTGCCAGCAGCGAATACAGGGGCGGCTACACCTTC. Residues: CASSEYRGGYTF. Combining the CDR3 with reference TRBV11-2 and TRBJ1-2 gives the whole variable domain EAGVAQSPRYKIIEKRQSVAFWCNPISGHATLYWYQQILGQGPKLLIQFQNNGVVDDSQLPKDRFSAERLKGVDSTLKIQPAKLEDSAVYLCASSEYRGGYTFGSGTRLTVV.

CDR3 bases: TGTGCCAGCAGCTTAGGGGGCAGCGACGGGTCTTCGCAGTTCTTC. Its protein is CASSLGGSDGSSQFF. The chain couples TRBV11-2 to TRBJ2-1; D is perhaps TRBD1 (5 bases). Germline V gives CDR1 SGHAT, CDR2 FQNNGV. The CDR3 length is 15 residues. Trimming left V 1 base short and J 12 bases short, with 19 bases between.

The chain is built from TRBV27 and TRBJ2-7; 10 positions agree with TRBD2. The CDR3 has 15 amino acids. V shed 3 bases, J shed 6 bases, and the junction held 8 bases outside the gene matches. CDR1 MNHEY and CDR2 SMNVEV come from the germline V gene (reference sequence). CDR3: CASSFNLAGVLEQYF. CDR3 in DNA: TGTGCCAGCAGTTTTAACCTAGCGGGAGTCCTCGAGCAGTACTTC.